This T cell receptor beta chain appears in the sequencing data of a study of T cells after yellow fever vaccination. Study-level results: CD4 and CD8 compartments shared a small share of clonotypes.

TCRdb reanalysed the 5' RACE reads using MiXCR and keeps one entry per CDR3 protein. The table has about 360,000 distinct CDR3 sequences, about 6% seen once. Trimming removed 5 bases from V and 5 bases from J, with 12 bases in between. CDR1 is SGHTA, CDR2 FQGNSA, per germline. This CDR3 region has 13 residues. The sample holds a few counts of this clonotype. Its antigen remains unknown. This TCR came from a man aged 25-40 years who received the YFV17D yellow fever vaccine. The chain has TRBV7-2 and TRBJ2-5; D is ambiguous. The source was PBMCs, collected 5 days after the yellow fever booster vaccination. CDR3 sequence reads: CASSLVDRETQYF. The DNA for the CDR3 is TGTGCCAGCAGCCTCGTTGACCGGGAGACCCAGTACTTC.